This T cell receptor (beta chain) was documented in a study of blood T cell repertoires in COVID-19. It was during active infection that Seattle patients were enrolled and then longitudinally followed. CDR3 size: 12 residues. Losses at the gene ends were 6 bases for V and 4 bases for J; bases not matched to a gene: 0. CDR1 is LNHDA, CDR2 SQIVND, per germline (reference sequence). Per the original data handling: Amplified reference gene primers provided the basis for estimating nucleated cell counts. TCRdb keeps only in-frame clones here, not all; method: immunoSEQ multiplex PCR. V, J and clone size were drawn from that table, and D and trimming were deduced from the DNA. Of about 64,000 clones detected, 78% appear once; the ten largest clones hold 13% to 15%.

This chain uses TRBV19 with TRBJ2-5; 9 positions agree with TRBD1. Sequencing was performed on peripheral blood. The TCR comes from a man aged 55 to 70 with COVID-19, enrolled during active disease. The CDR3 reads CASRDRGETQYF. CDR3 DNA sequence: TGTGCCAGTAGGGACAGGGGAGAGACCCAGTACTTC.